The source of this T cell receptor beta chain is a study of cytomegalovirus exposure and HLA in healthy donors. CDR3 length: 13 amino acids. The germline gives CDR1 MGHRA, CDR2 YSYEKL. V dropped 4 bases and J dropped 0 bases, with 6 bases sitting between them. The table came from immunoSEQ multiplex PCR; TCRdb's copy has only in-frame clones and leaves some out. The top ten clones hold about 2.9% of a sample with 200,000 or so clones, approximately 86% of them seen once. This clonotype was obtained from a woman aged 18-30 years in good health and CMV-seronegative. The chain combines TRBV4-1 with TRBJ2-5, with D unclear. The sample taken for sequencing was PBMCs. CDR3 residues: CASSLLHQETQYF. For the CDR3, the DNA is TGCGCCAGCAGCCTTCTCCACCAAGAGACCCAGTACTTC.